A single sample is the source of the 12 T cell receptor beta chains below, sequenced in a study of shared clonotypes between healthy human individuals. Here immunoSEQ multiplex PCR was the method, and the copy in TCRdb shows in-frame clones only, minus some. The sample has 950,000 to 1,300,000 clones, about 76% seen once. The sample taken for sequencing was memory CD4+ T cells sorted from blood. As for subset: CD45RA-negative fraction. These receptors were obtained from a man aged 18 to 29 in good health.

The table lists this clone with many counts. The rearrangement uses TRBV7-2 and TRBJ2-7, with D tentatively TRBD2 (6 bases). Germline CDR1 and CDR2: SGHTA and FQGNSA. The CDR3 runs to 19 residues. V lost 2 bases, J lost 2 bases, and 25 bases lay in between. The CDR3 coding sequence is TGTGCCAGCAGCTTAAGAGGGGTGGGATCGGGCACTAGCCCCTACGAGCAGTACTTC. It encodes CASSLRGVGSGTSPYEQYF.

The chain uses TRBV6-1 and TRBJ2-5; 11 bases map to TRBD1. Germline V gene data show CDR1 as MNHNS and CDR2 as SASEGT. J was trimmed by 5 bases and V by 6 bases; bases with no gene match: 8. The CDR3 contains 15 residues. CDR3 loop: CASRPDRGLYETQYF. The DNA for the CDR3 is TGTGCCAGCAGGCCGGACAGGGGGCTATATGAGACCCAGTACTTC.

The rearrangement uses TRBV21-1 and TRBJ1-6. TRBV21-1 constitutes a pseudogene. This CDR3 spans 17 amino acids. Written as DNA, the CDR3 is TGTGCCAGCAGCAAAGCGCTCGGGGGCAATAATAATTCACCCCTCCACTTT. It translates to CASSKALGGNNNSPLHF.

The gene calls are TRBV5-1 and TRBJ2-5; maybe TRBD2 (8 bases). V gave up 2 bases and J gave up 2 bases, with 16 bases separating them. There are 16 residues in the CDR3. The germline gives CDR1 SGHRS, CDR2 YFSETQ. This chain's CDR3 is CASSFGRGPGQETQYF. DNA of the CDR3: TGCGCCAGCAGCTTCGGGAGGGGGCCGGGTCAAGAGACCCAGTACTTC. The full variable domain, with the rest looked up from reference TRBV5-1 and TRBJ2-5, is KAGVTQTPRYLIKTRGQQVTLSCSPISGHRSVSWYQQTPGQGLQFLFEYFSETQRNKGNFPGRFSGRQFSNSRSEMNVSTLELGDSALYLCASSFGRGPGQETQYFGPGTRLLVL.

The genes are TRBV29-1 and TRBJ1-4, with 7 bases fitting TRBD1. This CDR3 spans 11 amino acids. Germline V gene sequence: CDR1 SQVTM, CDR2 ANQGSEA. J lost 7 bases, V lost 6 bases, and 2 bases had no gene match. CDR3: CSVYRGEKLFF. CDR3 nucleotides: TGCAGCGTCTACAGGGGTGAAAAACTGTTTTTT.

This chain links TRBV30 with TRBJ1-1; TRBD1 might be the D (5 bases). The CDR3 length is 15 residues. Germline-derived CDR1 and CDR2 are GTSNPN and SVGIG (reference sequence). Trimming shortened V by 3 bases and J by 1 base, and 15 bases separated the two germline ends. The CDR3 sequence is CAWRLTGTPNTEAFF. As DNA, the CDR3 is TGTGCCTGGAGGTTGACCGGGACGCCGAACACTGAAGCTTTCTTT.

This clone occurred once. The junction departs from germline at one end; a sequencing error may be responsible. This chain joins TRBV14 and TRBJ2-1; D perhaps matches TRBD2 (5 bases). The CDR3 contains 12 residues. Germline V gene lookup returns CDR1 SGHDN and CDR2 FVKESK. CDR3 DNA: TGTGCCAGCAGCCTCACGTCGGGGAAGGCGCTCTTC. Amino acids: CASSLTSGKALF. Full variable domain (rest looked up from reference TRBV14 and TRBJ2-1): EAGVTQFPSHSVIEKGQTVTLRCDPISGHDNLYWYRRVMGKEIKFLLHFVKESKQDESGMPNNRFLAERTGGTYSTLKVQPAELEDSGVYFCASSLTSGKALFGPGTRLTVL.

The chain recombines TRBV2 with TRBJ2-5; the D is unclear. Germline V CDR1 and CDR2: SNHLY, FYNNEI. This CDR3 has 13 amino acids. V gave up 5 bases and J gave up 3 bases, with 10 bases separating them. CDR3 loop: CASSLQPEETQYF. The CDR3 DNA reads as TGTGCCAGCAGTCTACAGCCAGAAGAGACCCAGTACTTC.

The genes are TRBV27 and TRBJ2-3; D is perhaps TRBD2 (5 bases). Trimming removed 5 bases from V and 2 bases from J, with 11 bases in between. The CDR3 runs to 14 residues. Germline loops: CDR1 MNHEY, CDR2 SMNVEV (reference sequence). The chain's CDR3 is CASSPLVTTDTQYF. For the CDR3, the DNA is TGTGCCAGCAGTCCACTAGTGACCACAGATACGCAGTATTTT.

This clone was found a few times. Other DNA sequences in the sample encode the same CDR3. The chain carries TRBV2 and TRBJ1-1; D unclear. This CDR3 spans 13 amino acids. Trimming removed 8 bases at V and 2 bases at J, with 12 bases between. Germline V lookup: CDR1 SNHLY, CDR2 FYNNEI. The chain's CDR3 is CASRGRPNTEAFF. In nucleotides, the CDR3 is TGTGCCAGCCGCGGCAGACCTAACACTGAAGCTTTCTTT.

The chain has TRBV5-4 and TRBJ2-5; D possibly corresponds to TRBD2 (5 bases). This CDR3 comprises 13 residues. From germline, CDR1 is SGHNT and CDR2 YYREEE (reference sequence). Between the trimmed V and J ends, which lost 4 bases and 2 bases, there was a span of 9 bases. The CDR3 protein is CASSVGLQETQYF. In nucleotides, the CDR3 is TGTGCCAGCAGCGTTGGACTTCAAGAGACCCAGTACTTC. Drawing the rest from reference TRBV5-4 and TRBJ2-5, the complete variable domain is ETGVTQSPTHLIKTRGQQVTLRCSSQSGHNTVSWYQQALGQGPQFIFQYYREEENGRGNFPPRFSGLQFPNYSSELNVNALELDDSALYLCASSVGLQETQYFGPGTRLLVL.

The V gene is TRBV18, the J gene TRBJ2-7; TRBD1 agrees at 8 bases. Germline V lookup: CDR1 KGHSH, CDR2 LQKENI. The V gene end was trimmed by 6 bases and the J gene end by 2 bases; junction bases not matched to a gene: 12. CDR3 size: 16 residues. CDR3 region: CASSPNRDRIPYEQYF. As DNA, the CDR3 is TGTGCCAGCTCGCCAAACCGGGACAGGATCCCCTACGAGCAGTACTTC.